The rows below give T cell receptor beta chains drawn from one sample of a study of beta chain features in type 1 diabetes. The repertoire was sequenced with immunoSEQ multiplex PCR; TCRdb's copy has only in-frame clones and lacks some. The table has about 350,000 clones, around 20% seen once. The sample taken for sequencing was naive CD4+ T cells from blood. These receptors originate from a woman younger than 35 in good health. CDR3s include the opening cysteine and the closing phenylalanine or tryptophan. D genes are given only for firm matches. Only some rows state a clone size, as once, few, many or a class for expanded clones.

D	V	J	size	CDR3	DNA
TRBD2	TRBV18	TRBJ2-7	NA	CASSPGLDYEQYF	TGTGCCAGCTCACCCGGACTAGACTACGAGCAGTACTTC
TRBD2	TRBV4-1	TRBJ2-5	few	CASSIRASGRETQYF	TGCGCCAGCAGTATACGGGCTAGCGGGAGGGAGACCCAGTACTTC
NA	TRBV5-1	TRBJ2-5	few	CASSLGPSAQETQYF	TGCGCCAGCAGCTTGGGGCCCAGCGCCCAAGAGACCCAGTACTTC
NA	TRBV9	TRBJ1-1	few	CASSPPAGDTEAFF	TGTGCCAGCAGCCCCCCAGCAGGGGACACTGAAGCTTTCTTT
TRBD1	TRBV5-1	TRBJ1-2	few	CASSLLGTGRPTF	TGCGCCAGCAGCTTGTTGGGGACAGGGAGACCCACCTTC
TRBD2	TRBV19	TRBJ2-1	NA	CASTPRQGLAGAGYNEQFF	TGTGCCAGTACCCCACGACAGGGACTAGCGGGGGCCGGCTACAATGAGCAGTTCTTC
NA	TRBV18	TRBJ2-5	NA	CASSPARGETQYF	TGTGCCAGCTCACCGGCCAGGGGAGAGACCCAGTACTTC
NA	TRBV30	TRBJ1-1	NA	CAWSGPTGDAEAFF	TGTGCCTGGAGTGGGCCCACGGGGGACGCTGAAGCTTTCTTT
TRBD2	TRBV7-9	TRBJ2-3	few	CASRSGPSGSGDTQYF	TGTGCCAGCAGATCTGGGCCTAGCGGGAGTGGGGATACGCAGTATTTT
TRBD2	TRBV9	TRBJ2-3	NA	CASSPTSGPSTDTQYF	TGTGCCAGCAGCCCCACTAGCGGGCCTAGCACAGATACGCAGTATTTT
NA	TRBV7-9	TRBJ1-2	NA	CASSFGTIWNYGYTF	TGTGCCAGCAGCTTTGGGACAATCTGGAACTATGGCTACACCTTC
TRBD1	TRBV27	TRBJ1-1	NA	CASSLTGGTEAFF	TGTGCCAGCAGTTTGACAGGGGGGACTGAAGCTTTCTTT
NA	TRBV6-5	TRBJ2-2	NA	CASSYWAGSNTGELFF	TGTGCCAGCAGTTACTGGGCGGGTTCGAACACCGGGGAGCTGTTTTTT
NA	TRBV14	TRBJ1-1	few	CASSRSTGTEAFF	TGTGCCAGCAGCCGATCCACCGGGACTGAAGCTTTCTTT
TRBD1	TRBV9	TRBJ1-2	few	CASSAGWTGDNGYTF	TGTGCCAGCAGCGCCGGATGGACAGGGGATAATGGCTACACCTTC
TRBD1	TRBV7-9	TRBJ1-2	few	CASRGTVSYGYTF	TGTGCCAGCAGAGGGACAGTCAGCTATGGCTACACCTTC
TRBD1	TRBV6-5	TRBJ2-1	few	CASRDRYNEQFF	TGTGCCAGCAGGGACAGGTACAATGAGCAGTTCTTC
TRBD2	TRBV27	TRBJ2-2	few	CASSILAGGPNTGELFF	TGTGCCAGCAGCATACTAGCGGGAGGTCCGAACACCGGGGAGCTGTTTTTT
TRBD1	TRBV10-3	TRBJ2-6	few	CAISEGTGVSGANVLTF	TGTGCCATCAGTGAGGGGACAGGCGTCTCTGGGGCCAACGTCCTGACTTTC
NA	TRBV7-2	TRBJ2-5	few	CASSLSTTRETQYF	TGTGCCAGCAGCTTATCGACTACCCGGGAGACCCAGTACTTC
TRBD2	TRBV4-1	TRBJ2-3	NA	CASSQRGADTQYF	TGCGCCAGCAGCCAGCGGGGGGCAGATACGCAGTATTTT
TRBD2	TRBV6-5	TRBJ2-1	NA	CASSPLAGLFF	TGTGCCAGCAGTCCCCTAGCGGGGTTGTTCTTC
NA	TRBV6-6	TRBJ1-1	few	CASSYSQDSVAFF	TGTGCCAGCAGTTATTCTCAGGACTCAGTCGCTTTCTTT
TRBD2	TRBV5-4	TRBJ2-1	few	CASSLKGGRAGEQFF	TGTGCCAGCAGCTTGAAGGGCGGGAGGGCCGGTGAGCAGTTCTTC
TRBD2	TRBV2	TRBJ2-5	NA	CASIGTISQTQYF	TGTGCCAGCATCGGGACTATAAGTCAGACCCAGTACTTC
TRBD1	TRBV18	TRBJ2-5	once	CASSLLTGGYETQYF	TGTGCCAGCTCACTACTGACAGGGGGCTACGAGACCCAGTACTTC
NA	TRBV21-1	TRBJ2-3	NA	CASAVDRDATDTQYF	TGTGCCAGCGCAGTAGACAGGGACGCCACAGATACGCAGTATTTT
TRBD2	TRBV30	TRBJ2-1	NA	CAWSVGAGGSHEQFF	TGTGCCTGGAGTGTAGGAGCGGGGGGTAGTCATGAGCAGTTCTTC
NA	TRBV30	TRBJ2-6	NA	CAWSSGTSGANVLTF	TGTGCCTGGAGTAGCGGCACCTCTGGGGCCAACGTCCTGACTTTC
TRBD1	TRBV7-9	TRBJ1-3	NA	CASSKTGISGNTIYF	TGTGCCAGCAGCAAGACAGGGATCTCTGGAAACACCATATATTTT
TRBD2	TRBV5-1	TRBJ2-3	NA	CASSDSTSPDTQYF	TGCGCCAGCAGCGACTCGACTAGCCCAGATACGCAGTATTTT
TRBD2	TRBV9	TRBJ2-3	NA	CASSPSITGGPDTQYF	TGTGCCAGCAGCCCTTCAATAACGGGGGGGCCGGATACGCAGTATTTT
TRBD1	TRBV2	TRBJ2-3	few	CASTRTGGIDTQYF	TGTGCCAGCACAAGGACAGGGGGGATAGATACGCAGTATTTT
NA	TRBV15	TRBJ1-5	NA	CATSRVTGTVTDQAQHF	TGTGCCACCAGCAGAGTGACAGGCACCGTTACCGACCAGGCCCAGCATTTT
TRBD2	TRBV11-3	TRBJ2-2	few	CASSFRLAGGPGDPELFF	TGTGCCAGCAGCTTTAGGCTAGCGGGAGGGCCTGGTGACCCGGAGCTGTTTTTT
NA	TRBV4-1	TRBJ2-5	NA	CASSRTGQETQYF	TGCGCCAGCAGCCGGACTGGGCAAGAGACCCAGTACTTC
NA	TRBV6-5	TRBJ2-5	NA	CATTTASETQYF	TGTGCCACCACGACAGCCTCGGAGACCCAGTACTTC
TRBD1	TRBV7-2	TRBJ1-4	NA	CASSIQGAPNEKLFF	TGTGCCAGCAGCATACAGGGGGCGCCGAATGAAAAACTGTTTTTT
NA	TRBV4-3	TRBJ2-7	NA	CASSQQGDISSYEQYF	TGCGCCAGCAGCCAACAAGGGGACATAAGCTCCTACGAGCAGTACTTC
TRBD1	TRBV19	TRBJ2-2	NA	CASTQPGQGTTGELFF	TGTGCCAGTACCCAGCCGGGACAGGGTACCACCGGGGAGCTGTTTTTT
TRBD1	TRBV5-1	TRBJ1-1	NA	CASSLGDSEAFF	TGCGCCAGCAGCTTAGGGGACAGTGAAGCTTTCTTT
TRBD1	TRBV5-4	TRBJ1-2	NA	CASSPDRDYGYTF	TGTGCCAGCAGCCCCGACAGGGACTATGGCTACACCTTC
NA	TRBV9	TRBJ2-5	few	CASSGRGGSETQYF	TGTGCCAGCAGCGGGCGGGGCGGGTCAGAGACCCAGTACTTC
TRBD1	TRBV30	TRBJ1-1	NA	CAWVSGTVNTEAFF	TGTGCCTGGGTATCCGGGACAGTGAACACTGAAGCTTTCTTT
TRBD1	TRBV5-1	TRBJ2-2	NA	CASSRGQGNTGELFF	TGCGCCAGCAGCCGGGGACAGGGGAACACCGGGGAGCTGTTTTTT
NA	TRBV29-1	TRBJ1-2	NA	CSVEGRVGTF	TGCAGCGTTGAGGGCAGGGTGGGGACCTTC
NA	TRBV5-6	TRBJ2-5	few	CASSLLRLTGETQYF	TGTGCCAGCAGCCTCCTCCGACTGACGGGAGAGACCCAGTACTTC
NA	TRBV9	TRBJ1-1	few	CASSSQGTGEAFF	TGTGCCAGCAGCTCTCAAGGAACCGGGGAAGCTTTCTTT
TRBD2	TRBV4-2	TRBJ2-3	few	CASSPKGLAGGTDTQYF	TGTGCCAGCAGTCCTAAGGGACTAGCGGGGGGTACAGATACGCAGTATTTT
NA	TRBV27	TRBJ1-5	NA	CASRGGAAQDQPQHF	TGTGCCAGCAGGGGGGGGGCAGCCCAGGATCAGCCCCAGCATTTT
TRBD1	TRBV6-1	TRBJ1-1	NA	CASSAQGAVTEAFF	TGTGCCAGCAGTGCACAGGGGGCTGTCACTGAAGCTTTCTTT
TRBD2	TRBV5-1	TRBJ2-1	NA	CASSLVSGRSYNEQFF	TGCGCCAGCAGCTTGGTTAGCGGGAGGTCCTACAATGAGCAGTTCTTC